The T cell receptor (beta chain) described here comes from a study of monozygotic twins with inflammatory bowel disease. Study-level results: Support was lacking for any single strong IBD-associated signal or clonotype.

One entry per CDR3 protein, without DNA, is what TCRdb gives after re-calling the 5' RACE reads. The table lists roughly 300,000 distinct CDR3 sequences, with roughly 5.8% in the top ten. Germline V gene data show CDR1 as KGHSH and CDR2 as LQKENI. The length of the CDR3 is 17 residues. As concerns this clonotype: The antigen is unknown.

The clonotype originates from a human donor with ulcerative colitis or Crohn's disease, or a healthy co-twin of an affected twin (not recorded which). This chain joins TRBV18 and TRBJ1-1; TCRdb's assignment of TRBD1 cannot be checked, as there is no DNA. The sequencing input was blood. The CDR3 sequence: CASSPPFVRPLNTEAFF.